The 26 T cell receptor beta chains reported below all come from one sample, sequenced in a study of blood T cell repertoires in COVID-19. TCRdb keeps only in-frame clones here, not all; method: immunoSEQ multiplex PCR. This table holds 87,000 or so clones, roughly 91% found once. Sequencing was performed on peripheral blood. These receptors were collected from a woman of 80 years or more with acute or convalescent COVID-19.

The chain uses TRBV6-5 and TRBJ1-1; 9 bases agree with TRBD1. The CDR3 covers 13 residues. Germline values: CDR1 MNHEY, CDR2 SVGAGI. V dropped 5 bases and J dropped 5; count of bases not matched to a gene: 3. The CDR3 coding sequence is TGTGCCAGCAGTCGGACAGGGGTAACTGAAGCTTTCTTT. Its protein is CASSRTGVTEAFF.

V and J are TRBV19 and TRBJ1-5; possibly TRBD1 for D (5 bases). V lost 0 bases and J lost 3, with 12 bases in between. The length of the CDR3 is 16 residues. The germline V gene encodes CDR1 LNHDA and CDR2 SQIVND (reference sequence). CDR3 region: CASSIDQGRVNQPQHF. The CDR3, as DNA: TGTGCCAGTAGTATAGATCAGGGTAGGGTCAATCAGCCCCAGCATTTT.

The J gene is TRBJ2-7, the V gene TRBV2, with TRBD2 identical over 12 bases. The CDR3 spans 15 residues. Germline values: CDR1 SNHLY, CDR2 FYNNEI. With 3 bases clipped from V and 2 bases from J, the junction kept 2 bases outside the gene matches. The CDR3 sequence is CASSERTSGTYEQYF. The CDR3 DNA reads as TGTGCCAGCAGTGAGAGGACTAGCGGGACCTACGAGCAGTACTTC.

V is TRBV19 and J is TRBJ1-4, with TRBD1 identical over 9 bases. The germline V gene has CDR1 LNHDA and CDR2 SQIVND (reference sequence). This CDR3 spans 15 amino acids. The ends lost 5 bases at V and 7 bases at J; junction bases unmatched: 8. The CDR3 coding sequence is TGTGCCAGTAGTGTCCCCATGGGACAGGGTGAAAAACTGTTTTTT. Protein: CASSVPMGQGEKLFF.

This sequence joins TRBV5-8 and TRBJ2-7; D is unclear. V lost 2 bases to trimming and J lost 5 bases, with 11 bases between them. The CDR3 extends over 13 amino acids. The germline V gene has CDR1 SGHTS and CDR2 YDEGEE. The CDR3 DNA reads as TGTGCCAGCAGCTTAGGCGGCGGCGACGAGCAGTACTTC. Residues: CASSLGGGDEQYF.

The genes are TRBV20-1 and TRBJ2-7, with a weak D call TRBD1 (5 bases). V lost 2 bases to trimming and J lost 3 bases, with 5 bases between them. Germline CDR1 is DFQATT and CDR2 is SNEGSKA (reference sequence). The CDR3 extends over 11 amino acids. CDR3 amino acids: CSARRGYEQYF. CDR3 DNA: TGCAGTGCTAGAAGGGGCTACGAGCAGTACTTC.

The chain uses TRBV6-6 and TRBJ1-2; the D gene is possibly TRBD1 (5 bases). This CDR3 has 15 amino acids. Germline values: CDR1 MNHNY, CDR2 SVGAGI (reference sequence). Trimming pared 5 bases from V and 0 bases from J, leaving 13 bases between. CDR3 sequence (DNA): TGTGCCAGCAGTCCGGGGGGGAATCCTAACTATGGCTACACCTTC. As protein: CASSPGGNPNYGYTF.

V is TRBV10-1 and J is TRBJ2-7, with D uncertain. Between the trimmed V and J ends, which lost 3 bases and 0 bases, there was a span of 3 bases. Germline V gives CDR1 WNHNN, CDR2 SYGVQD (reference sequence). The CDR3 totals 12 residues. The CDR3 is CASSDYSYEQYF. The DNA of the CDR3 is TGCGCCAGCAGTGATTACTCCTACGAGCAGTACTTC.

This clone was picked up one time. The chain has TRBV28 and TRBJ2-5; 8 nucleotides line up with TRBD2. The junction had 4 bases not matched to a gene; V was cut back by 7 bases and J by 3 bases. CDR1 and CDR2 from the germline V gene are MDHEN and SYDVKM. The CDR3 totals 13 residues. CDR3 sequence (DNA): TGTGCCAGCACACCAGCGGGGGAAGAGACCCAGTACTTC. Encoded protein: CASTPAGEETQYF.

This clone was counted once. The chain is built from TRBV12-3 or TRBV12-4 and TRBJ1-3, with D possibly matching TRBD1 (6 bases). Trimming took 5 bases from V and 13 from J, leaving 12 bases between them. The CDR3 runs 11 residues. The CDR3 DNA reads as TGTGCCAGCAGTCGGAGTCAGGGGATATATTTT. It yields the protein CASSRSQGIYF.

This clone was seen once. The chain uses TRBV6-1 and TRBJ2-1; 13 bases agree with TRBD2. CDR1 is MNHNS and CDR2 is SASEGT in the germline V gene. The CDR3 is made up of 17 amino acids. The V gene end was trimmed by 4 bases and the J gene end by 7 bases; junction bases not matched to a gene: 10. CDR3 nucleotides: TGTGCCAGCAGTGCCCCTCCGGGACTAGCGGGAATAAATGAGCAGTTCTTC. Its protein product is CASSAPPGLAGINEQFF.

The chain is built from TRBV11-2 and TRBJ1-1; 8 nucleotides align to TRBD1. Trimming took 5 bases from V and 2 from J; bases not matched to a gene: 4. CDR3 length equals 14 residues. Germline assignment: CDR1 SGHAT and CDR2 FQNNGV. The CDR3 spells CASSPGQGNTEAFF. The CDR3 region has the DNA TGTGCCAGCAGCCCCGGACAGGGCAACACTGAAGCTTTCTTT.

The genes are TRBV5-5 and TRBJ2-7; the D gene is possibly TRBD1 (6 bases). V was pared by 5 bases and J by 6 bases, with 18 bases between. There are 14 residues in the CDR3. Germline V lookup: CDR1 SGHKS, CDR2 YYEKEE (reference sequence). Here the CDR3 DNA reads TGTGCCAGCAGGATATCAGGGGCCTCGCCCGAGCAGTACTTC. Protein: CASRISGASPEQYF. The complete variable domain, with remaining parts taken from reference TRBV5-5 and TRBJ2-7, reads DAGVTQSPTHLIKTRGQQVTLRCSPISGHKSVSWYQQVLGQGPQFIFQYYEKEERGRGNFPDRFSARQFPNYSSELNVNALLLGDSALYLCASRISGASPEQYFGPGTRLTVT.

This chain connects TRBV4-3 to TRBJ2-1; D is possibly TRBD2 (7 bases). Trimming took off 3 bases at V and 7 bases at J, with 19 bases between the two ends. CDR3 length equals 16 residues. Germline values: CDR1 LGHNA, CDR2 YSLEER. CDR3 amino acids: CASSHGGAGVVNEQFF. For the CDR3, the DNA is TGCGCCAGCAGCCATGGGGGGGCAGGTGTCGTTAATGAGCAGTTCTTC.

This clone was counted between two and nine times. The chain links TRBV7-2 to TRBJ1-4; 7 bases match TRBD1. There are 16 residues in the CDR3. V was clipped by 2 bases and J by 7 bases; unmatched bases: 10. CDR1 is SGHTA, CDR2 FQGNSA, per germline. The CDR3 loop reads CASSLMRDRDFEKLFF. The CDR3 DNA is TGTGCCAGCAGCTTAATGCGTGACAGGGATTTTGAAAAACTGTTTTTT.

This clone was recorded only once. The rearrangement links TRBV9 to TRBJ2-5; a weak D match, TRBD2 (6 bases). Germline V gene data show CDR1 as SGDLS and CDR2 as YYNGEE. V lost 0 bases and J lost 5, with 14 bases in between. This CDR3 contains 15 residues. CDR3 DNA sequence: TGTGCCAGCAGCGTAGGGGCGGGGACTTGGGAGACCCAGTACTTC. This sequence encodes CASSVGAGTWETQYF. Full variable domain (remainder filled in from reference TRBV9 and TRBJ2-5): DSGVTQTPKHLITATGQRVTLRCSPRSGDLSVYWYQQSLDQGLQFLIQYYNGEERAKGNILERFSAQQFPDLHSELNLSSLELGDSALYFCASSVGAGTWETQYFGPGTRLLVL.

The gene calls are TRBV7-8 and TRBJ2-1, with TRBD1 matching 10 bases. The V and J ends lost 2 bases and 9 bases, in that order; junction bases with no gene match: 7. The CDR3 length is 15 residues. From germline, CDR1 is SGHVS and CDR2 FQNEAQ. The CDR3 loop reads CASSLTETGGGEQFF. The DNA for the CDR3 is TGTGCCAGCAGCTTAACCGAGACAGGGGGCGGTGAGCAGTTCTTC.

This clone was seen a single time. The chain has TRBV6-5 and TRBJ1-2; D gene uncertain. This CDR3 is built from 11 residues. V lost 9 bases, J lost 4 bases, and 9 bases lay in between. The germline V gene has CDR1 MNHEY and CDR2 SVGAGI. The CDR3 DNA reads TGTGCCAGTGTAGGAGGCTATGGCTACACCTTC. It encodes CASVGGYGYTF.

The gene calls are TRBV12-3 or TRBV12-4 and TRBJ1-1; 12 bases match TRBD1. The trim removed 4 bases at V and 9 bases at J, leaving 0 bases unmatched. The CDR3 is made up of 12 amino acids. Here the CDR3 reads CASSWDRGQAFF. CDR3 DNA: TGTGCCAGCAGTTGGGACAGGGGGCAAGCTTTCTTT.

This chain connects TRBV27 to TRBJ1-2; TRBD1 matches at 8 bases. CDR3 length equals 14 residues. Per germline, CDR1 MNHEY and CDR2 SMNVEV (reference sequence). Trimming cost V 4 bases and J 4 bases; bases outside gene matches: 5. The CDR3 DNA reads TGTGCCAGCAGTTCGGCGGACAGGGTCTATGGCTACACCTTC. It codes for CASSSADRVYGYTF.

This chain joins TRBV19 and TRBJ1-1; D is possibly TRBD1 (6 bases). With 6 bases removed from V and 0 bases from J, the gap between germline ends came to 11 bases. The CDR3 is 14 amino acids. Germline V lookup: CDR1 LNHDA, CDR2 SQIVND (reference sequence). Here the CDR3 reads CASRDSSMNTEAFF. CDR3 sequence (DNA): TGTGCCAGTAGGGACAGCAGTATGAACACTGAAGCTTTCTTT.

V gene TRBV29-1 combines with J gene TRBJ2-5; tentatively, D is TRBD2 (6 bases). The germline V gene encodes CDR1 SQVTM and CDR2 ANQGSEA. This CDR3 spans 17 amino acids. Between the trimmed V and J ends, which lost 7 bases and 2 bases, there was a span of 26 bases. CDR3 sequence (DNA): TGCAGCGCGTTAGACAGAGGGGCGGGGCGCCAACAAGAGACCCAGTACTTC. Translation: CSALDRGAGRQQETQYF.

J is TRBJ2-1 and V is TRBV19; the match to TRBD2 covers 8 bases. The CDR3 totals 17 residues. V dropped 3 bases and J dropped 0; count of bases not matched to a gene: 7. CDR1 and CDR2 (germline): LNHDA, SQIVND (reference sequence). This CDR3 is CASSIPRGGSSYNEQFF. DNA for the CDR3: TGTGCCAGTAGTATCCCGCGCGGGGGGAGCTCCTACAATGAGCAGTTCTTC.

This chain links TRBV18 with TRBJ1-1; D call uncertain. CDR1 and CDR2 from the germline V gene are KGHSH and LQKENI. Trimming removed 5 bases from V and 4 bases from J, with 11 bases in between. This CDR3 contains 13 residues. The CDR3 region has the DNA TGTGCCAGCTCATCCGGGTCTTTCACTGAAGCTTTCTTT. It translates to CASSSGSFTEAFF.

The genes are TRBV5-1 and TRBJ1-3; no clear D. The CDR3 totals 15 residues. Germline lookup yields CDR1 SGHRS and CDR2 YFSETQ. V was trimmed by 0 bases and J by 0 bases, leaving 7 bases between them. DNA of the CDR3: TGCGCCAGCAGCTTGGAATGGGCCTCTGGAAACACCATATATTTT. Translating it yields CASSLEWASGNTIYF.

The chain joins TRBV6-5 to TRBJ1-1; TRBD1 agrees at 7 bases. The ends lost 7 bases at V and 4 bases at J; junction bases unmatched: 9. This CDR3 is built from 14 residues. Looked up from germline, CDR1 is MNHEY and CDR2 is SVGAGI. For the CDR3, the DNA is TGTGCCAGCACGTCAGGGGGAGGTGTCACTGAAGCTTTCTTT. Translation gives CASTSGGGVTEAFF.